The 18 T cell receptor beta chains below all came from one sample that was sequenced in a study of identical twins. TCRdb passed the 5' RACE reads through MiXCR, listing each CDR3 protein once. The sample lists some 230,000 distinct CDR3 sequences; under 8.5% were seen once. This sample was shared with a second study, whose subject was T cells expressing NK-cell markers.

Sequenced: CD8+ T cells sorted from blood. The receptors stem from a woman under 30 in good health.

This clonotype was seen a few times. The rearrangement joins TRBV11-3 to TRBJ1-2; D is unresolved. CDR1 and CDR2 (germline): SGHNT, YENEEA. Deletions cut 4 bases from V and 2 bases from J, with 11 bases between. The CDR3 is 14 amino acids. The CDR3 DNA reads as TGTGCCAGCAGCTCCATGACCGAGAACTATGGCTACACCTTC. It codes for CASSSMTENYGYTF.

In this sample, this clonotype turned up a few times. The chain joins TRBV6-1 to TRBJ1-1, with 8 nucleotides matching TRBD1. The V segment lost 6 bases and the J segment 4 bases; nucleotides outside the gene matches: 7. Germline V lookup: CDR1 MNHNS, CDR2 SASEGT. This CDR3 is 14 amino acids long. The CDR3 DNA reads as TGTGCCAGCAGGACAGACAGGGGCGGCACTGAAGCTTTCTTT. This translates into CASRTDRGGTEAFF.

This clonotype has ten or more counts. The chain links TRBV12-3 or TRBV12-4 to TRBJ1-4; perhaps TRBD1 as D (5 bases). Between the trimmed V and J ends, which lost 5 bases and 5 bases, there was a span of 12 bases. The CDR3 is 14 residues long. The CDR3 protein is CASSPGGLNEKLFF. CDR3 nucleotide sequence: TGTGCCAGCAGTCCCGGGGGGTTGAATGAAAAACTGTTTTTT.

There are a few counts of this clonotype. The chain recombines TRBV6-1 with TRBJ2-5; unclear D gene. The CDR3 is 12 residues long. Germline V gene sequence: CDR1 MNHNS, CDR2 SASEGT. V was cut by 8 bases and J by 5 bases, with 12 bases left in between. In DNA, the CDR3 is TGTGCCAGCGTGACATTCGATGAGACCCAGTACTTC. Its protein is CASVTFDETQYF.

This clonotype occurred many times. The chain joins TRBV4-3 to TRBJ1-1; tentatively, D is TRBD1 (5 bases). This CDR3 has 14 residues. The ends were cut back, 7 bases at V and 1 base at J, with 13 bases in the middle. The germline gives CDR1 LGHNA, CDR2 YSLEER. This CDR3 is CASTGGKWNTEAFF. CDR3 DNA: TGCGCCAGCACTGGGGGGAAATGGAACACTGAAGCTTTCTTT.

This clonotype was counted ten times or more. The chain is built from TRBV6-2 or TRBV6-3 and TRBJ2-2; TRBD2 might be the D (5 bases). CDR3 length equals 17 residues. Germline CDR1 and CDR2: MNHEY and SVGEGT. Deletions cut 2 bases from V and 0 bases from J, with 13 bases between. CDR3 bases: TGTGCCAGCAGTTACCTGATGCGGGCGACGAACACCGGGGAGCTGTTTTTT. Protein product: CASSYLMRATNTGELFF.

The gene calls are TRBV11-1 and TRBJ2-1; 11 bases are a match to TRBD2. Germline CDR1 SGHAT, CDR2 FQDESV (reference sequence). V dropped 0 bases and J dropped 2; count of bases not matched to a gene: 6. This CDR3 has 18 residues. This CDR3 reads CASSLAKVLAGAYNEQFF. CDR3 nucleotides: TGTGCCAGCAGCTTAGCGAAAGTACTAGCGGGGGCCTACAATGAGCAGTTCTTC.

There are a few counts of this clonotype. V gene TRBV9 combines with J gene TRBJ2-1; 7 bases match TRBD1. Germline V lookup: CDR1 SGDLS, CDR2 YYNGEE. This CDR3 spans 15 amino acids. With 6 bases clipped from V and 5 bases from J, the junction kept 11 bases outside the gene matches. The DNA of the CDR3 is TGTGCCAGCAATCTAGGGGGCTCAGGAAACAATGAGCAGTTCTTC. It specifies CASNLGGSGNNEQFF.

This clonotype was recorded a few times. The V gene is TRBV5-4, the J gene TRBJ2-1; unclear D gene. Looked up from germline, CDR1 is SGHNT and CDR2 is YYREEE (reference sequence). V shed 4 bases and J shed 10 bases, with 12 bases lying between them. This CDR3 region has 12 residues. CDR3 sequence reads: CASSLERQEQFF. The CDR3 DNA is TGTGCCAGCAGCCTTGAACGTCAAGAGCAGTTCTTC.

The chain links TRBV12-5 to TRBJ2-2; D is perhaps TRBD1 (6 bases). Trimming cost V 3 bases and J 2 bases, with 13 bases left between them. The CDR3 has 16 residues. CDR1 is LGHNT, CDR2 FRNRAP, per germline. The CDR3 coding sequence is TGTGCTAGTGGTTTCCCAGGGACACATAACACCGGGGAGCTGTTTTTT. It encodes CASGFPGTHNTGELFF.

The gene calls are TRBV7-8 and TRBJ2-1; D gene ambiguous. Deletions cut 1 base from V and 2 bases from J, with 6 bases between. Germline CDR1 SGHVS, CDR2 FQNEAQ. This CDR3 has 14 amino acids. The CDR3 is CASSLGNPYNEQFF. DNA for the CDR3: TGTGCCAGCAGCTTAGGCAACCCCTACAATGAGCAGTTCTTC. The full variable domain, completed using reference TRBV7-8 and TRBJ2-1, is GAGVSQSPRYKVAKRGQDVALRCDPISGHVSLFWYQQALGQGPEFLTYFQNEAQLDKSGLPSDRFFAERPEGSVSTLKIQRTQQEDSAVYLCASSLGNPYNEQFFGPGTRLTVL.

J is TRBJ1-2 and V is TRBV6-5; D not resolved. The V and J ends lost 2 bases and 4 bases respectively, with 5 bases between them. This CDR3 spans 12 amino acids. Germline V gene lookup returns CDR1 MNHEY and CDR2 SVGAGI. CDR3 sequence: CASSYKGYGYTF. The CDR3 nucleotides are TGTGCCAGCAGTTACAAAGGCTATGGCTACACCTTC.

This clonotype was seen ten or more times. The chain couples TRBV7-9 to TRBJ1-2; D is undetermined. This CDR3 is 13 amino acids long. Per germline, CDR1 SEHNR and CDR2 FQNEAQ (reference sequence). Trimming shortened V by 1 base and J by 8 bases, and 11 bases separated the two germline ends. CDR3 coding DNA: TGTGCCAGCAGCTTAGGAGGTGGCCGAGGCTACACCTTC. This sequence encodes CASSLGGGRGYTF. Full variable domain (remainder filled in from reference TRBV7-9 and TRBJ1-2): DTGVSQNPRHKITKRGQNVTFRCDPISEHNRLYWYRQTLGQGPEFLTYFQNEAQLEKSRLLSDRFSAERPKGSFSTLEIQRTEQGDSAMYLCASSLGGGRGYTFGSGTRLTVV.

This sequence joins TRBV6-1 and TRBJ2-7; 8 bases map to TRBD2. V was clipped by 6 bases and J by 5 bases; unmatched bases: 9. The CDR3 runs to 14 residues. Germline values: CDR1 MNHNS, CDR2 SASEGT. The CDR3 loop reads CASSSRGAAHEQYF. DNA of the CDR3: TGTGCCAGCAGCTCGCGGGGGGCCGCCCACGAGCAGTACTTC.

This clonotype was counted at least ten times. The chain combines TRBV7-9 with TRBJ2-7; D is perhaps TRBD2 (6 bases). The CDR3 contains 14 residues. Trimming removed 4 bases from V and 3 bases from J, with 13 bases in between. Germline V gives CDR1 SEHNR, CDR2 FQNEAQ (reference sequence). For the CDR3, the DNA is TGTGCCAGCAGCTCGACCCGGCGGGACTACGAGCAGTACTTC. It codes for CASSSTRRDYEQYF.

Ten or more counts support this clonotype. V is TRBV29-1 and J is TRBJ1-1, with 7 bases matching TRBD1. The germline gives CDR1 SQVTM, CDR2 ANQGSEA. V lost 6 bases and J lost 4; bases outside the gene matches: 8. The CDR3 loop spans 13 amino acids. Here the CDR3 DNA reads TGCAGCGTGGTAGGGGGCGAAGGCACTGAAGCTTTCTTT. Protein: CSVVGGEGTEAFF.

This clonotype has a count of ten or more. The rearrangement links TRBV12-3 or TRBV12-4 to TRBJ2-3; the match to TRBD2 covers 14 bases. This CDR3 contains 16 residues. Trimming cost V 6 bases and J 6 bases; bases outside gene matches: 8. The CDR3 loop is CASSAGLAGVVDTQYF. In DNA, the CDR3 is TGTGCCAGCAGCGCGGGACTAGCGGGGGTGGTGGATACGCAGTATTTT.

This clonotype was observed at least ten times. V and J are TRBV12-3 or TRBV12-4 and TRBJ2-1; 13 bases match TRBD2. This CDR3 has 16 residues. J lost 4 bases, V lost 6 bases, and 6 bases had no gene match. CDR3 in amino acids: CASSRTSGRRYNEQFF. CDR3 sequence (DNA): TGTGCCAGCAGCCGGACTAGCGGGAGAAGGTACAATGAGCAGTTCTTC.